This TCR beta chain was observed in a study of neurological immune-mediated disorders. This CDR3 is 15 amino acids long. The germline V gene encodes CDR1 LNHNV and CDR2 YYDKDF (reference sequence). Between the trimmed V and J ends, which lost 3 bases and 6 bases, there was a span of 17 bases. Regarding the study as a whole: HTLV-1-associated myelopathy displayed the greatest TCR clonal expansion, and multiple sclerosis exhibited the smallest, lower than that of healthy controls.

This clonotype has ten or more counts. Its antigen remains unidentified. Over 170 million TCR-beta sequences, together covering 15-18 subjects, were produced by every individual sequencing run that was carried out. TCRdb re-derived calls from the 5' RACE reads in MiXCR, one entry per CDR3 protein. The repertoire has 54,000 or so distinct CDR3 sequences, roughly 3.8% of them found once; the top ten carry 6.5% to 8%. Libraries used 2 million unsorted PBMCs kept frozen in RNAlater. The gene calls are TRBV15 and TRBJ1-1; no firm D call. This clonotype was obtained from a man aged 55 to 70 with multiple sclerosis. The sample was PBMCs. The CDR3 sequence: CATSSNPRGLAEAFF. The CDR3 bases are TGTGCCACCAGCAGCAACCCACGAGGACTCGCTGAAGCTTTCTTT.